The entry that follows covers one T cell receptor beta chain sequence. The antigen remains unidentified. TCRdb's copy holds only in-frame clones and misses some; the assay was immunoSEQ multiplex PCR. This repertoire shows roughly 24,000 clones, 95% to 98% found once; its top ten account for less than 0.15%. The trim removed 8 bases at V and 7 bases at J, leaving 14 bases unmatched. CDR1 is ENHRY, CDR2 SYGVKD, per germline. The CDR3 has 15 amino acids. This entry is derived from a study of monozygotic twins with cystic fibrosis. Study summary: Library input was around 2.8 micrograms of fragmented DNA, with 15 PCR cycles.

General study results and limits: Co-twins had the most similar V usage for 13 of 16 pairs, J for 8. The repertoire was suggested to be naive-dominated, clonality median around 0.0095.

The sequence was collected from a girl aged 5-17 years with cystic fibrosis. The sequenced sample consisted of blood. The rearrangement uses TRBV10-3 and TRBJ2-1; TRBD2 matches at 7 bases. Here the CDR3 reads CAIGLAGRDENEQFF. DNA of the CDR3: TGTGCCATCGGGTTGGCGGGGAGGGATGAGAATGAGCAGTTCTTC.